This T cell receptor beta chain emerged from a study of blood T cell repertoires in COVID-19. Background on the study: Sites across the United States, Italy and Spain contributed samples from acute and convalescent COVID-19. Sample material is recorded as cDNA or gDNA derived from T cells, B-cell-depleted T cells, or PBMCs.

Clones were read by immunoSEQ multiplex PCR, and TCRdb kept only the in-frame ones, dropping some. The sample lists 160,000 or so clones; over 75% were seen once. Participant-reported clinical history was the basis for cohort assignment. The germline CDR1 and CDR2 sequences are LNHDA and SQIVND (reference sequence). The CDR3 is 14 amino acids. Trimming pared 4 bases from V and 5 bases from J, leaving 14 bases between. The receptor was derived from a human donor with acute COVID-19. The donor label of this sample is uncertain. The chain links TRBV19 to TRBJ1-2, with D tentatively TRBD1 (6 bases). Sequenced sample: PBMCs or T cells enriched from blood (not recorded which). The CDR3 nucleotides read TGTGCCAGTAGTACCTTGACAGGCTTTTATGGCTACACCTTC. It yields the protein CASSTLTGFYGYTF.